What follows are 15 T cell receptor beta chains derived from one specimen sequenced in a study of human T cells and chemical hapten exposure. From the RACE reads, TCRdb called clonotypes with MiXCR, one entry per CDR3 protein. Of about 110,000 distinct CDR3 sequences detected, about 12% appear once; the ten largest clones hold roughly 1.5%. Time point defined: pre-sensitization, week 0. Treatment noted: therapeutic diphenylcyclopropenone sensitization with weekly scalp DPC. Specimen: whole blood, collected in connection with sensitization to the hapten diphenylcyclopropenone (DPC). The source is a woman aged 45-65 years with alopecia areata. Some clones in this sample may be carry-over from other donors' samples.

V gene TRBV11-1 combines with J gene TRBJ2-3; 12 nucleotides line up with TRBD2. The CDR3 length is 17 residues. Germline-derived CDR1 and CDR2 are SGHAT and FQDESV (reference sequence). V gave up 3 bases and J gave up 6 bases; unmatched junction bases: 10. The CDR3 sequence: CASSFSPRTSGVDTQYF. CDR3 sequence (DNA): TGTGCCAGCAGCTTCTCCCCTCGGACTAGCGGGGTCGATACGCAGTATTTT.

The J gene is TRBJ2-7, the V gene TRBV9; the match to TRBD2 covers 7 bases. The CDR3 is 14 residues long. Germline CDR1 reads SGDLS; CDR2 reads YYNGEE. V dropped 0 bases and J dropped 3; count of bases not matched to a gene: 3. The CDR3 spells CASSVEAGDYEQYF. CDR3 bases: TGTGCCAGCAGCGTAGAGGCGGGGGACTACGAGCAGTACTTC.

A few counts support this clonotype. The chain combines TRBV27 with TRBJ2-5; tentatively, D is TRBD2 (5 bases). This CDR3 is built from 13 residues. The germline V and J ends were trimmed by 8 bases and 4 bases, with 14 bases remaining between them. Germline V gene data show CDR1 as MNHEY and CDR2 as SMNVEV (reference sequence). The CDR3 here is CASGRGIGETQYF. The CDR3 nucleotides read TGTGCCAGCGGCCGGGGTATTGGAGAGACCCAGTACTTC.

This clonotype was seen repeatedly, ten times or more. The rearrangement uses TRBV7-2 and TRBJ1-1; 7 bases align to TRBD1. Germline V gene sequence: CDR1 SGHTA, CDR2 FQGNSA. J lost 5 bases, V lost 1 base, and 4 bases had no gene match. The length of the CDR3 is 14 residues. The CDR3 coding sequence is TGTGCCAGCAGCTTAGACAGGGGTAGGACTGAAGCTTTCTTT. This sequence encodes CASSLDRGRTEAFF.

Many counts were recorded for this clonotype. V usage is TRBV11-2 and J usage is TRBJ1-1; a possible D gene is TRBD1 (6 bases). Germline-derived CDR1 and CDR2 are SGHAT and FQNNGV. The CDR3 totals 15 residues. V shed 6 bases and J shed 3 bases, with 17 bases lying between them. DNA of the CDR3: TGTGCCAGCAGATCCCGCCAGGGGCCGGACACTGAAGCTTTCTTT. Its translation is CASRSRQGPDTEAFF.

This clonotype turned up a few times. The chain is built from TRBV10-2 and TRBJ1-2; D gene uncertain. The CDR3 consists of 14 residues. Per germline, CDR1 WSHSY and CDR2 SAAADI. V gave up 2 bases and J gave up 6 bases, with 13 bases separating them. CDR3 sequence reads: CASSEKGQVHGYTF. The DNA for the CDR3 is TGCGCCAGCAGTGAGAAGGGTCAAGTACATGGCTACACCTTC.

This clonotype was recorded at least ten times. The CDR3 reads CSASKRAGGSAAYNEQFF. For the CDR3, the DNA is TGCAGTGCTAGTAAGCGGGCTGGCGGGAGCGCGGCTTACAATGAGCAGTTCTTC. V usage is TRBV20-1 and J usage is TRBJ2-1, with 7 nucleotides matching TRBD2. Germline loops: CDR1 DFQATT, CDR2 SNEGSKA (reference sequence). The trim removed 3 bases at V and 4 bases at J, leaving 18 bases unmatched. This CDR3 has 18 amino acids.

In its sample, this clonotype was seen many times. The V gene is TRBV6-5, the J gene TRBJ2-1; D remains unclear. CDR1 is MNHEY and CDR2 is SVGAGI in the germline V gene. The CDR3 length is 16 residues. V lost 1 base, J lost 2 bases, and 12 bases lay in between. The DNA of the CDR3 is TGTGCCAGCAGTTACTTGAACTTAGGGACCTACAATGAGCAGTTCTTC. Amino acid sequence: CASSYLNLGTYNEQFF.

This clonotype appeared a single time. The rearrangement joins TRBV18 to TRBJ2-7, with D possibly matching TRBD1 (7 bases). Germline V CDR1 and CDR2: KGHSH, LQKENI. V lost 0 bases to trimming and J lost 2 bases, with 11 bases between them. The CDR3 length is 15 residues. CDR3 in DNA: TGTGCCAGCTCACCACCGACTAGGGGGCCCTACGAGCAGTACTTC. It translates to CASSPPTRGPYEQYF. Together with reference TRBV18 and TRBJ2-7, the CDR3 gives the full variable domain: NAGVMQNPRHLVRRRGQEARLRCSPMKGHSHVYWYRQLPEEGLKFMVYLQKENIIDESGMPKERFSAEFPKEGPSILRIQQVVRGDSAAYFCASSPPTRGPYEQYFGPGTRLTVT.

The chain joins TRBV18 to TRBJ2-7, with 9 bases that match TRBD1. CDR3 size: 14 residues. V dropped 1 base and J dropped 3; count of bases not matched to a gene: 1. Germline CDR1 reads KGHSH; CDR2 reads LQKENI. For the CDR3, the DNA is TGTGCCAGCTCACCACGGACAGGGGTCTACGAGCAGTACTTC. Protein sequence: CASSPRTGVYEQYF.

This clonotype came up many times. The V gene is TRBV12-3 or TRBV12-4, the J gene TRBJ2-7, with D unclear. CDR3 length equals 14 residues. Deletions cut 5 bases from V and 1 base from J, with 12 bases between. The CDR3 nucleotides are TGTGCCAGCAGTCCGGTAACTGGTTCCTACGAGCAGTACTTC. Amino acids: CASSPVTGSYEQYF.

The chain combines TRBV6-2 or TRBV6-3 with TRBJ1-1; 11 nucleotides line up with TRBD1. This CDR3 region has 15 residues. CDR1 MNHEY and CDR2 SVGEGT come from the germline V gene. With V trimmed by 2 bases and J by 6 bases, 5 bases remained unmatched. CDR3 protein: CASSYRDRGWPEAFF. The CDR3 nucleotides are TGTGCCAGCAGTTACCGGGACAGGGGGTGGCCTGAAGCTTTCTTT.

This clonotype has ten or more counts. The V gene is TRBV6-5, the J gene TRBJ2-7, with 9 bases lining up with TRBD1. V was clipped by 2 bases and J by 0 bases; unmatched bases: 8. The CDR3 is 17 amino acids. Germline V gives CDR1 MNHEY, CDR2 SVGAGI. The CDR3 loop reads CASSYPATDRGSYEQYF. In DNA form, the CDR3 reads TGTGCCAGCAGTTACCCGGCGACGGACAGGGGCTCCTACGAGCAGTACTTC.

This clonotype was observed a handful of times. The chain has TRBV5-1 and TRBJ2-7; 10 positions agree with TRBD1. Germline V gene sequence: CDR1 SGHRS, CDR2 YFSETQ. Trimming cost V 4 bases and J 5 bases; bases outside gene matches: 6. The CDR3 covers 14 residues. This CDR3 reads CASSPRTGGNEQYF. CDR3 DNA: TGCGCCAGCAGCCCCAGGACAGGGGGGAACGAGCAGTACTTC.

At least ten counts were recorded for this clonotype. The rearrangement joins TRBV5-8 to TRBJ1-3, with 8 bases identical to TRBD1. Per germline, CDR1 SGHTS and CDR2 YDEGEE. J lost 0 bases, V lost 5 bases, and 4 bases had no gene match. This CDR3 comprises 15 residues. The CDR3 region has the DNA TGTGCCAGCAGTACAGGGGGGATCTCTGGAAACACCATATATTTT. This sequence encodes CASSTGGISGNTIYF. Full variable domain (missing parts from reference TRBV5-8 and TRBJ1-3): EAGVTQSPTHLIKTRGQQATLRCSPISGHTSVYWYQQALGLGLQFLLWYDEGEERNRGNFPPRFSGRQFPNYSSELNVNALELEDSALYLCASSTGGISGNTIYFGEGSWLTVV.